What follows is one TCR beta chain and its context. The antigen is unknown. It was CD45RO-negative cells, positively selected for CCR7, that made up naive CD8 cells, with terminally differentiated effector memory CD45RA+ cells excluded. The healthy adult donors were HIV-negative and reported no recent acute infections or vaccinations. Donors were Caucasian adults residing in Nashville, Tennessee, USA. The sample belongs to a study of shared clonotypes between healthy human individuals. The study's findings and limits: Among the subsets, naive ones generally showed larger estimated richness than memory ones.

Measured with immunoSEQ multiplex PCR; TCRdb has only the in-frame clones, and not every one. The sample has approximately 1.9 million clones; roughly 93% are singletons. This CDR3 comprises 18 residues. The J gene is TRBJ2-7, the V gene TRBV21-1. TRBV21-1 is annotated as a pseudogene. The TCR originated in a young man in good health. Some clones in this sample may be carry-over from other donors' samples. The sample was naive CD8+ T cells from PBMCs. For the CDR3, the DNA is TGTGCCAGCAGCAAAAGGAGTTCGGCAGGCGCTAGCTCCTACGAGCAGTACTTC. Translation: CASSKRSSAGASSYEQYF.